These T cell receptor beta chains were read from a single sample in a study of monozygotic twins with inflammatory bowel disease. TCRdb re-called the 5' RACE reads; one entry per CDR3 protein, DNA not given. The repertoire table contains 300,000 to 350,000 distinct CDR3 sequences. Sequencing input: blood. All receptors come from a human donor with ulcerative colitis or Crohn's disease, or a healthy co-twin of an affected twin (not recorded which). Both conserved end residues are part of each CDR3.

j_gene | v_gene | CDR3aa
TRBJ1-2 | TRBV24-1 | CATSDSSQGGTNYGYTF
TRBJ2-5 | TRBV29-1 | CSVVPSGRGETQYF
TRBJ2-1 | TRBV11-2 | CASSFPNPPWGWAYNEQFF
TRBJ1-4 | TRBV5-4 | CASSPTGDSAEKLFF
TRBJ2-3 | TRBV7-9 | CASSSVNTDTQYF
TRBJ2-7 | TRBV24-1 | CATSGGLADTYEQYF
TRBJ2-7 | TRBV5-1 | CASSFNAEGLYF
TRBJ1-1 | TRBV29-1 | CSVGDRWGRGNTEAFF
TRBJ2-2 | TRBV5-4 | CASSFFVTGELFF
TRBJ2-2 | TRBV20-1 | CSALRGAGTGELFF
TRBJ2-5 | TRBV13 | CASSLVRDPERSTQYF
TRBJ2-5 | TRBV5-1 | CASSFTGPGETQYF
TRBJ1-4 | TRBV4-3 | CASSQDLAQGNEKLFF
TRBJ1-5 | TRBV6-1 | CASRGGRLSDQPQHF
TRBJ1-6 | TRBV7-2 | CASSPHRVSGSPLHF
TRBJ1-1 | TRBV10-1 | CASSESGAGGRAFF
TRBJ1-5 | TRBV4-3 | CASSQDRWSQYNQPQHF
TRBJ2-2 | TRBV9 | CASSVSGVTGELFF
TRBJ2-7 | TRBV28 | CASSPLVGLAGTYEQYF
TRBJ2-2 | TRBV7-2 | CATSLLPGELFF
TRBJ1-1 | TRBV5-6 | CASSPGRALTEAFF
TRBJ2-5 | TRBV3-1 | CASSQGVAPGTQYF
TRBJ1-5 | TRBV5-1 | CASSLPRGRCQPQHF
TRBJ1-1 | TRBV20-1 | CSALNSDVLNTEAFF
TRBJ2-5 | TRBV20-1 | CSARDFRVGKETQYF
TRBJ2-7 | TRBV7-2 | CASSLAGQVPYEQYF
TRBJ2-5 | TRBV7-9 | CASTNYGGQETQYF
TRBJ2-3 | TRBV7-9 | CASSPGGRNTQYF
TRBJ1-3 | TRBV5-6 | CASSSRNTIYF
TRBJ2-5 | TRBV20-1 | CSARGGRGFQETQYF
TRBJ2-1 | TRBV7-9 | CASSLLTNNEQFF
TRBJ1-5 | TRBV20-1 | CSARTGKGPQHF
TRBJ1-1 | TRBV12-5 | CASGPQGANTEAFF
TRBJ1-2 | TRBV20-1 | CSAGAVYGYTF
TRBJ1-2 | TRBV29-1 | CSVSGTGYYGYTF
TRBJ2-1 | TRBV10-1 | CASGLASNEQFF
TRBJ2-6 | TRBV6-1 | CASSEAGSRGANVLTF
TRBJ2-7 | TRBV7-2 | CASSQATGGLYEQYF
TRBJ1-3 | TRBV20-1 | CSARDRSSESSGNTIYF
TRBJ2-1 | TRBV7-9 | CASTPGIYNEQFF